The present T cell receptor (beta chain) was sequenced within a study of CD8+ T cells in alopecia areata. Overall study: Approximately 6-10-week-old female C3H/HeJ mice were grafted with skin from spontaneously alopecic roughly 6-12-month-old C3H/HeJ graft donors.

Using CD4, CD8alpha, NKG2D, NKG2ACE and other markers, pooled cutaneous lymph node cells were sorted. Findings and limits, study-wide: In lesional scalp, particularly from alopecia totalis/universalis, clonality was higher than in normal scalp.

Reverse transcription of extracted RNA yielded cDNA, which provided the sequencing template. TCRdb's copy holds only in-frame clones and misses some; the assay was immunoSEQ multiplex PCR. This repertoire holds 250,000 or so clones, and none appear only once. This clone was found a few times. Its antigen remains unknown. Mouse gene names and germline throughout. Coverage ceases 4 residues before the CDR3 finishes, and the germline J gene fills in the end. V was shortened by 2 bases and J by 0 bases, with 6 bases between the two germline ends. This CDR3 is 14 amino acids long. CDR1 is NSQYPW, CDR2 LRSPGD, per germline (reference sequence).

The chain couples TRBV1 to TRBJ2-5; D is ambiguous. This TCR was sampled from a C3H/HeJ mouse with alopecia areata. Strain haplotype at MHC: H2-k. The material sequenced was CD4+ T cells sorted from a lymph node. CDR3 DNA, as far as it was read: TGCACCTGCAGTGCACCAGTTAACCAAGAC. Amino acid sequence: CTCSAPVNQD. The full-length CDR3 reads as CTCSAPVNQDTQYF.